One and the same sample provided the 9 T cell receptor beta chains below, sequenced in a study of T cell responses to AZD1222 COVID-19 vaccine. Libraries were prepared by immunoSEQ multiplex PCR; TCRdb keeps only in-frame clonotypes and omits some of them. The table includes about 120,000 clones, 70% to 90% detected once. The source material was peripheral blood, sampled on day 0 of MenACWY control vaccination. These receptors all stem from an adult in good health.

The chain joins TRBV14 to TRBJ1-6; D gene uncertain. The V gene lost 1 base and the J gene lost 8 bases, with 15 bases spanning the gap. Germline V gene data show CDR1 as SGHDN and CDR2 as FVKESK. The CDR3 runs to 16 residues. The CDR3 protein is CASSQVASRRDSPLHF. The CDR3 nucleotides read TGTGCCAGCAGCCAAGTAGCGAGCAGGCGAGATTCACCCCTCCACTTT. The full variable domain, in which reference TRBV14 and TRBJ1-6 provide the parts outside the CDR3, is EAGVTQFPSHSVIEKGQTVTLRCDPISGHDNLYWYRRVMGKEIKFLLHFVKESKQDESGMPNNRFLAERTGGTYSTLKVQPAELEDSGVYFCASSQVASRRDSPLHFGNGTRLTVT.

In this sample, this clone turned up a few times. This rearrangement joins TRBV28 to TRBJ1-2, with D tentatively TRBD1 (5 bases). Looked up from germline, CDR1 is MDHEN and CDR2 is SYDVKM. V gave up 7 bases and J gave up 4 bases, with 22 bases separating them. The CDR3 has 16 residues. The CDR3 coding sequence is TGTGCCAGCACAACAAGGGGCGGTTCTATGGTCTATGGCTACACCTTC. Amino acids: CASTTRGGSMVYGYTF.

The V call is TRBV6-5, the J call TRBJ2-1; 7 positions agree with TRBD2. This CDR3 is built from 14 residues. The germline gives CDR1 MNHEY, CDR2 SVGAGI. The J segment lost 5 bases and the V segment lost 6 bases, leaving 7 bases of the junction unmatched. In DNA, the CDR3 is TGTGCCAGCAGCCTAACCGGGGGGAACAATGAGCAGTTCTTC. Its translation is CASSLTGGNNEQFF.

This chain uses TRBV4-1 with TRBJ2-5; D is possibly TRBD2 (5 bases). The germline V gene has CDR1 MGHRA and CDR2 YSYEKL. The CDR3 runs to 16 residues. V shed 1 base and J shed 2 bases, with 14 bases lying between them. The CDR3 DNA reads TGCGCCAGCAGCCAAGGCCTAAATACGGGACAAGAGACCCAGTACTTC. It yields the protein CASSQGLNTGQETQYF.

The chain employs TRBV19 and TRBJ2-5; 15 nucleotides line up with TRBD2. Unmatched junction bases numbered 12, after V lost 11 bases and J lost 5 bases. Germline assignment: CDR1 LNHDA and CDR2 SQIVND (reference sequence). The CDR3 runs 16 residues. In DNA form, the CDR3 reads TGTGCCCCGGGGACTAGCGGGGGGCGGGTCTCGGAGACCCAGTACTTC. Translated: CAPGTSGGRVSETQYF. Variable domain in full (rest from reference TRBV19 and TRBJ2-5): DGGITQSPKYLFRKEGQNVTLSCEQNLNHDAMYWYRQDPGQGLRLIYYSQIVNDFQKGDIAEGYSVSREKKESFPLTVTSAQKNPTAFYLCAPGTSGGRVSETQYFGPGTRLLVL.

The V and J genes are TRBV10-3 and TRBJ2-3, with D possibly matching TRBD2 (5 bases). The CDR3 length is 15 residues. The germline gives CDR1 ENHRY, CDR2 SYGVKD. Trimming took 3 bases from V and 3 from J, leaving 13 bases between them. The CDR3 region has the DNA TGTGCCATCAGTGATACGGGGTGGGGTACAGATACGCAGTATTTT. Translated: CAISDTGWGTDTQYF.

J is TRBJ2-2 and V is TRBV7-2, with 13 bases fitting TRBD2. Unmatched junction bases numbered 11, after V lost 1 base and J lost 6 bases. The CDR3 loop spans 19 amino acids. The germline CDR1 and CDR2 sequences are SGHTA and FQGNSA. In DNA, the CDR3 is TGTGCCAGCAGCTTAGGACTAGCGGGGGGCCTAGGAGTGTCCGGGGAGCTGTTTTTT. This codes for CASSLGLAGGLGVSGELFF.

The chain uses TRBV5-1 and TRBJ1-6, with D perhaps matching TRBD1 (5 bases). In germline, CDR1 is SGHRS, CDR2 YFSETQ. This CDR3 has 16 amino acids. Trimming took off 6 bases at V and 6 bases at J, with 19 bases between the two ends. The CDR3 DNA reads as TGCGCCAGCACTCCGACAGAGTTAGCCGGTAATTCACCCCTCCACTTT. Translation: CASTPTELAGNSPLHF.

V is TRBV4-2 and J is TRBJ2-3; D may match TRBD1 or TRBD2 (5 bases each). This CDR3 region has 15 residues. V was clipped by 1 base and J by 4 bases, with 12 bases between them. From germline, CDR1 is LGHNA and CDR2 YNFKEQ. The CDR3 coding sequence is TGTGCCAGCAGCCAAGGGGGCGGGCCGGCAGATACGCAGTATTTT. Translated, it gives CASSQGGGPADTQYF.